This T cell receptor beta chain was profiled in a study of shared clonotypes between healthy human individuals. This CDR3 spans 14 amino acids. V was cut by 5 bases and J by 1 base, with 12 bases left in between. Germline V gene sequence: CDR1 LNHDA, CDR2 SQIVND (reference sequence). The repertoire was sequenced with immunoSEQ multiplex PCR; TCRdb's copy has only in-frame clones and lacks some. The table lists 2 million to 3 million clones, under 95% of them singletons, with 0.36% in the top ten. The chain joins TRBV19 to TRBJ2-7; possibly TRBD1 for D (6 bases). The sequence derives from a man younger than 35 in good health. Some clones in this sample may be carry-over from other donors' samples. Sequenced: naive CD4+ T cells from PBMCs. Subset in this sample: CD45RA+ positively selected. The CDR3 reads CASSPGTPSYEQYF. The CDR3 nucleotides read TGTGCCAGTAGTCCCGGGACACCTTCCTACGAGCAGTACTTC.